These 19 T cell receptor beta chains share one sample of origin, sequenced in a study of control samples from healthy donors and cancer patients. Libraries were prepared by immunoSEQ multiplex PCR; TCRdb keeps only in-frame clonotypes and omits some of them. The data hold tens of thousands of clones, with just under 90% observed a single time. Sequencing input: blood. The receptors derive from a middle-aged man in good health.

The genes are TRBV3-1 (or the pseudogene TRBV3-2) and TRBJ2-2; 14 nucleotides match TRBD2. J lost 4 bases, V lost 2 bases, and 6 bases had no gene match. CDR3 length equals 18 residues. CDR1 and CDR2 (germline): LGHDT, YNNKEL (reference sequence). The CDR3 is CASSQHYGTSGGTGELFF. The CDR3 coding sequence is TGTGCCAGCAGCCAACACTACGGGACTAGCGGGGGCACCGGGGAGCTGTTTTTT.

V is TRBV18 and J is TRBJ1-6; the match to TRBD1 covers 7 bases. Germline CDR1 reads KGHSH; CDR2 reads LQKENI. This CDR3 region has 13 residues. The J segment lost 12 bases and the V segment lost 3 bases, leaving 5 bases of the junction unmatched. The CDR3 nucleotides are TGTGCCAGCTCACCGGGACAGCCTCGACCCCTCCACTTT. It yields the protein CASSPGQPRPLHF.

V gene TRBV4-2 combines with J gene TRBJ2-7; the match to TRBD2 covers 10 bases. There are 16 residues in the CDR3. V gave up 4 bases and J gave up 0 bases; unmatched junction bases: 6. The germline V gene encodes CDR1 LGHNA and CDR2 YNFKEQ. This CDR3 is CASSRQLAGPSYEQYF. The CDR3 nucleotides are TGTGCCAGCAGCCGCCAACTAGCGGGGCCCTCCTACGAGCAGTACTTC.

V and J are TRBV5-4 and TRBJ1-4; D gene unclear. The CDR3 runs to 13 residues. CDR1 is SGHNT and CDR2 is YYREEE in the germline V gene (reference sequence). Trimming shortened V by 4 bases and J by 7 bases, and 11 bases separated the two germline ends. The CDR3 sequence: CASSAGGGEKLFF. The CDR3 coding sequence is TGTGCCAGCAGCGCGGGCGGAGGTGAAAAACTGTTTTTT.

The rearrangement links TRBV9 to TRBJ1-3; 9 nucleotides align to TRBD1. V gave up 2 bases and J gave up 4 bases; unmatched junction bases: 10. The CDR3 covers 17 residues. Germline V gene sequence: CDR1 SGDLS, CDR2 YYNGEE. CDR3 in amino acids: CASSVAPPGQGGNTIYF. In nucleotides, the CDR3 is TGTGCCAGCAGCGTCGCCCCCCCGGGACAGGGAGGAAACACCATATATTTT.

The genes are TRBV7-9 and TRBJ1-6; maybe TRBD1 (6 bases). V lost 5 bases and J lost 2, with 16 bases in between. The CDR3 extends over 17 amino acids. CDR1 and CDR2 from the germline V gene are SEHNR and FQNEAQ (reference sequence). Written as DNA, the CDR3 is TGTGCCAGCAGCACCGGTACAGCAGGGGCCTATAATTCACCCCTCCACTTT. It encodes CASSTGTAGAYNSPLHF.

This rearrangement joins TRBV6-2 or TRBV6-3 to TRBJ1-1; no reliable D call. CDR1 is MNHEY and CDR2 is SVGEGT in the germline V gene. V lost 5 bases to trimming and J lost 5 bases, with 6 bases between them. The CDR3 covers 11 residues. As DNA, the CDR3 is TGTGCCAGCAGTCCGGGTACTGAAGCTTTCTTT. Its protein product is CASSPGTEAFF.

This clone was seen only once. The chain links TRBV24-1 to TRBJ2-6; D unclear. The CDR3 length is 16 residues. Deletions cut 3 bases from V and 1 base from J, with 9 bases between. CDR1 KGHDR and CDR2 SFDVKD come from the germline V gene. The chain's CDR3 is CATSDPLGSGANVLTF. The CDR3 DNA is TGTGCCACCAGTGATCCCCTGGGATCTGGGGCCAACGTCCTGACTTTC.

The J gene is TRBJ2-7, the V gene TRBV2, with D possibly matching TRBD1 (6 bases). V shed 11 bases and J shed 7 bases, with 24 bases lying between them. CDR1 and CDR2 from the germline V gene are SNHLY and FYNNEI. The CDR3 consists of 14 residues. CDR3 coding DNA: TGTGCCGACTCGGGATTGAGACAGGATGGTGAGCAGTACTTC. The encoded protein is CADSGLRQDGEQYF.

The J gene is TRBJ1-1, the V gene TRBV6-1; 7 bases line up with TRBD1. V gave up 3 bases and J gave up 5 bases; unmatched junction bases: 9. The CDR3 extends over 15 amino acids. The germline V gene has CDR1 MNHNS and CDR2 SASEGT. Written as DNA, the CDR3 is TGTGCCAGCAGTGAGAGACAGGGTCTAGTTACTGAAGCTTTCTTT. As protein: CASSERQGLVTEAFF.

The rearrangement links TRBV19 to TRBJ2-4, with D unclear. CDR1 LNHDA and CDR2 SQIVND come from the germline V gene (reference sequence). Trimming stripped 2 bases from V and 3 bases from J, with 5 bases between. The CDR3 runs 13 residues. This CDR3 is CASSINRKNIQYF. CDR3 nucleotide sequence: TGTGCCAGTAGTATAAACCGCAAAAACATTCAGTACTTC.

This rearrangement joins TRBV4-2 to TRBJ2-1; D tentatively reads TRBD1 or TRBD2 (7 bases each). V was cut by 1 base and J by 8 bases, with 24 bases left in between. The CDR3 extends over 18 amino acids. Per the germline V gene, CDR1 is LGHNA and CDR2 is YNFKEQ. In DNA form, the CDR3 reads TGTGCCAGCAGCCAAGGATCCCCCGGGAGGCAGGGGGGTGATGAGCAGTTCTTC. As protein: CASSQGSPGRQGGDEQFF.

V and J are TRBV3-1 (or the pseudogene TRBV3-2) and TRBJ2-6; TRBD2 matches at 10 bases. This CDR3 is 18 amino acids long. Germline CDR1 reads LGHDT; CDR2 reads YNNKEL (reference sequence). V lost 4 bases and J lost 0; bases outside the gene matches: 6. CDR3 amino acids: CASSPLAGAPSGANVLTF. CDR3 nucleotide sequence: TGTGCCAGCAGCCCTCTAGCGGGGGCCCCCTCTGGGGCCAACGTCCTGACTTTC.

The chain is built from TRBV10-2 and TRBJ2-1; 10 positions agree with TRBD2. The length of the CDR3 is 15 residues. The ends lost 6 bases at V and 4 bases at J; junction bases unmatched: 6. Germline-derived CDR1 and CDR2 are WSHSY and SAAADI. In nucleotides, the CDR3 is TGCGCCAGCAGCACCAGCGGGGGGGTTTACAATGAGCAGTTCTTC. This gives the protein CASSTSGGVYNEQFF.

The chain recombines TRBV11-2 with TRBJ1-2; 9 bases map to TRBD1. Germline assignment: CDR1 SGHAT and CDR2 FQNNGV. The CDR3 sequence is 16 residues long. Trimming cost V 0 bases and J 6 bases; bases outside gene matches: 8. The CDR3 region is CASSLDPRDREHGYTF. The CDR3 coding sequence is TGTGCCAGCAGCTTAGATCCCCGGGACAGGGAGCATGGCTACACCTTC.

This rearrangement joins TRBV15 to TRBJ2-6, with 8 bases that match TRBD1. V lost 0 bases to trimming and J lost 4 bases; unmatched junction nucleotides: 5. This CDR3 contains 17 residues. Per the germline V gene, CDR1 is LNHNV and CDR2 is YYDKDF (reference sequence). The CDR3 loop reads CATSRDRTGSGANVLTF. CDR3 coding DNA: TGTGCCACCAGCAGAGACCGGACAGGGTCAGGGGCCAACGTCCTGACTTTC. Full variable domain (remainder filled in from reference TRBV15 and TRBJ2-6): DAMVIQNPRYQVTQFGKPVTLSCSQTLNHNVMYWYQQKSSQAPKLLFHYYDKDFNNEADTPDNFQSRRPNTSFCFLDIRSPGLGDTAMYLCATSRDRTGSGANVLTFGAGSRLTVL.

The chain joins TRBV6-1 to TRBJ1-4; TRBD1 matches 7 bases. Germline CDR1 reads MNHNS; CDR2 reads SASEGT. The V and J ends lost 3 bases and 6 bases, in that order; junction bases with no gene match: 1. The CDR3 contains 13 residues. CDR3 region: CASSDRGDEKLFF. CDR3 coding DNA: TGTGCCAGCAGTGACAGGGGGGATGAAAAACTGTTTTTT.

V gene TRBV7-2 combines with J gene TRBJ2-3; D gene ambiguous. Per germline, CDR1 SGHTA and CDR2 FQGNSA. Trimming cost V 4 bases and J 4 bases, with 0 bases left between them. The CDR3 totals 10 residues. Here the CDR3 reads CASSSDTQYF. The DNA of the CDR3 is TGTGCCAGCAGCTCAGATACGCAGTATTTT. The full variable domain, its missing parts supplied by reference TRBV7-2 and TRBJ2-3, is GAGVSQSPSNKVTEKGKDVELRCDPISGHTALYWYRQSLGQGLEFLIYFQGNSAPDKSGLPSDRFSAERTGGSVSTLTIQRTQQEDSAVYLCASSSDTQYFGPGTRLTVL.

The chain carries TRBV5-4 and TRBJ2-2; no definite D call. This CDR3 spans 16 amino acids. The germline V gene has CDR1 SGHNT and CDR2 YYREEE (reference sequence). Trimming took off 0 bases at V and 1 base at J, with 10 bases between the two ends. CDR3 DNA: TGTGCCAGCAGCTTGGGGCTACCGGGGAACACCGGGGAGCTGTTTTTT. Translated: CASSLGLPGNTGELFF.